In its sample, the clone carrying this T cell receptor (beta chain) was seen many times. CDR3 size: 12 residues. The ends were cut back, 6 bases at V and 1 base at J, with 9 bases in the middle. Germline assignment: CDR1 DFQATT and CDR2 SNEGSKA (reference sequence). These data belong to a study of Graves' ophthalmopathy and Graves' hyperthyroidism. Hyperthyroidism patients, all newly diagnosed, had under 2 months' duration and ages of 18 to 65. As the template, RNA transcripts were used to amplify TCR beta CDR3 regions. An initial RT-PCR round employing HTBI primers preceded a second-round multiplex PCR. TCRdb itself ran the multiplex PCR reads through MiXCR, one entry per CDR3 protein. The repertoire holds a few hundred thousand distinct CDR3 sequences, with 15% as singletons.

Sequenced sample: peripheral blood. This clonotype was obtained from a woman between 18 and 30 years old with stable Graves' hyperthyroidism. This chain links TRBV20-1 with TRBJ1-1, with no clear D. CDR3 in amino acids: CSAVKENTEAFF. CDR3 nucleotide sequence: TGCAGTGCCGTGAAGGAGAACACTGAAGCTTTCTTT.